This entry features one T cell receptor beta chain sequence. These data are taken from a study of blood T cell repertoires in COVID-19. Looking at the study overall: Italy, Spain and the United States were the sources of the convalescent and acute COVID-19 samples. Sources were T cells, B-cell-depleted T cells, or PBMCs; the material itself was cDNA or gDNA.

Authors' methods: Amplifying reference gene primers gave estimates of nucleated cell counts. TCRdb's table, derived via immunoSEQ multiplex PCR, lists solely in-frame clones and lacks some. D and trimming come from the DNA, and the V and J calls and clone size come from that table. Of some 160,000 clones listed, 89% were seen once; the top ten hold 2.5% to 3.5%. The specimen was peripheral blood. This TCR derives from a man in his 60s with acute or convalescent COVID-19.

CDR3 sequence (DNA): TGCGCCAGCAGCGTCGGGACAGATGGCTACACCTTC. It yields the protein CASSVGTDGYTF. The gene calls are TRBV5-1 and TRBJ1-2; 7 nucleotides line up with TRBD1. Germline loops: CDR1 SGHRS, CDR2 YFSETQ. V dropped 4 bases and J dropped 6; count of bases not matched to a gene: 3. The CDR3 sequence is 12 residues long.